This record concerns one TCR beta chain sequence. This sample was included in a study of blood T cell repertoires in COVID-19. Germline V CDR1 and CDR2: SGHDT, YYEEEE. This CDR3 comprises 15 residues. V lost 4 bases to trimming and J lost 6 bases, with 17 bases between them. TCRdb keeps only in-frame clones here, not all; method: immunoSEQ multiplex PCR. The table lists about 110,000 clones, approximately 79% of them singletons. Sequencing was done on a sample of peripheral blood. The chain joins TRBV5-6 to TRBJ1-5, with TRBD1 as a possible D gene (6 bases). This receptor was obtained from a woman aged 80 or over with active or convalescent COVID-19. DNA for the CDR3: TGTGCCAGCAGCCGGGTAGGGGGGGTGGTTCAGCCCCAGCATTTT. This gives the protein CASSRVGGVVQPQHF.